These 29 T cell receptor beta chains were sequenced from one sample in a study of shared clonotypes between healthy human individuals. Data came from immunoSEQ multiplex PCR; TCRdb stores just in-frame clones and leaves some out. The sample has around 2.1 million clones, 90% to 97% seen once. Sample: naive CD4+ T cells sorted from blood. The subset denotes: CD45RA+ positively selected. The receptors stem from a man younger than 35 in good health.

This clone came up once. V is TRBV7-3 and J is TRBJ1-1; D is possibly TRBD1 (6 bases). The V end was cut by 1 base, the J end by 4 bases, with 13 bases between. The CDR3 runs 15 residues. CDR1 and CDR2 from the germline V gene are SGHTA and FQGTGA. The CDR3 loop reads CASSLRPGGLTEAFF. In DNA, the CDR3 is TGTGCCAGCAGCTTAAGGCCCGGGGGCCTCACTGAAGCTTTCTTT.

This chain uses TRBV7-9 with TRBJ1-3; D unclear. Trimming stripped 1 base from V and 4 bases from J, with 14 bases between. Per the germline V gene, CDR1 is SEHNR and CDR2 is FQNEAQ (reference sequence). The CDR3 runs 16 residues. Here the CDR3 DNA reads TGTGCCAGCAGCTTAGTAGTTTGGGCCCTCGGAAACACCATATATTTT. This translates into CASSLVVWALGNTIYF.

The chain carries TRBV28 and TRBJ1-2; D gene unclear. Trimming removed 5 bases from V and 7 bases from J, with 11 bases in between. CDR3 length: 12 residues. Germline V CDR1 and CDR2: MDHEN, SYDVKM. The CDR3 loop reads CASSVGTAGYTF. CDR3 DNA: TGTGCCAGCAGTGTAGGAACCGCTGGCTACACCTTC.

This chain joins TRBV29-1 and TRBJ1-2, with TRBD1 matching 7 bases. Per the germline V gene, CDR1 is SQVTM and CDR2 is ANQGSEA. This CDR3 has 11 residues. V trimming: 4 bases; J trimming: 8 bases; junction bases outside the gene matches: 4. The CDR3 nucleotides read TGCAGCGTTGGACAGGGCCCGGGCTACACCTTC. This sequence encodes CSVGQGPGYTF. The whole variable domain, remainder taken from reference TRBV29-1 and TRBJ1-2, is SAVISQKPSRDICQRGTSLTIQCQVDSQVTMMFWYRQQPGQSLTLIATANQGSEATYESGFVIDKFPISRPNLTFSTLTVSNMSPEDSSIYLCSVGQGPGYTFGSGTRLTVV.

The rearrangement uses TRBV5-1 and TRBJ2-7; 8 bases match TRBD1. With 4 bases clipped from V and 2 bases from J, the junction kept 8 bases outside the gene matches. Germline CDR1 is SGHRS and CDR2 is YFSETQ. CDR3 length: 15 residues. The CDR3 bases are TGCGCCAGCAGCGGTTGGACAGGGCCAGCCTACGAGCAGTACTTC. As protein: CASSGWTGPAYEQYF.

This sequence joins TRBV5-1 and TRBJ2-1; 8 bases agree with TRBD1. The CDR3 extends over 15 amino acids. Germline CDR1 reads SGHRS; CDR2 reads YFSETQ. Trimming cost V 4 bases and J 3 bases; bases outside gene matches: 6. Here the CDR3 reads CASSRRDRGYNEQFF. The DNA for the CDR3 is TGCGCCAGCAGCCGCCGAGACAGGGGCTACAATGAGCAGTTCTTC.

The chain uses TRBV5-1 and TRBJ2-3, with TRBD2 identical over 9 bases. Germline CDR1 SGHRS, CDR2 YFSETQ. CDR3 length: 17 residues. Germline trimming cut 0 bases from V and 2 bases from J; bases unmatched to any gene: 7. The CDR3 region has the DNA TGCGCCAGCAGCTTGGCCGGGCTAGCGGGAATCACAGATACGCAGTATTTT. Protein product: CASSLAGLAGITDTQYF.

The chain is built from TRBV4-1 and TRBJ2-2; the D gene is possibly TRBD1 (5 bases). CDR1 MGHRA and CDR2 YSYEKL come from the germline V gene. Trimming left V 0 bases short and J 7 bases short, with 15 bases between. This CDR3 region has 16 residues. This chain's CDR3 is CASSQDSGIKIGELFF. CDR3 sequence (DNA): TGCGCCAGCAGCCAAGATTCAGGGATCAAAATCGGGGAGCTGTTTTTT.

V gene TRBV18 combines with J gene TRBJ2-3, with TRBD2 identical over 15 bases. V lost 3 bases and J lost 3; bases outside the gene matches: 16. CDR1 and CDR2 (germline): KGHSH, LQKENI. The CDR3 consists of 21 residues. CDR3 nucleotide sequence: TGTGCCAGCTCACCGGCATCAGGACTAGCGGGGGGGTTGAAACGTACAGATACGCAGTATTTT. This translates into CASSPASGLAGGLKRTDTQYF.

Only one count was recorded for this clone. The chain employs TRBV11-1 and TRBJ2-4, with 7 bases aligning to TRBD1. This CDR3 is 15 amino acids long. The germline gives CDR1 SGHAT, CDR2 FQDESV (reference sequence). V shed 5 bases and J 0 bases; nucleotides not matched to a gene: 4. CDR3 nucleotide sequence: TGTGCCAGCAGCACGGGACAGATAGCCAAAAACATTCAGTACTTC. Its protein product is CASSTGQIAKNIQYF.

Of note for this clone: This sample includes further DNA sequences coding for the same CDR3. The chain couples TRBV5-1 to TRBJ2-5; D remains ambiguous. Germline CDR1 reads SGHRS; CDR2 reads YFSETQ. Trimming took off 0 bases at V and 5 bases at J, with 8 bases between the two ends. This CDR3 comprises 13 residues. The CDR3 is CASSLDVGETQYF. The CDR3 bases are TGCGCCAGCAGCTTGGATGTAGGGGAGACCCAGTACTTC.

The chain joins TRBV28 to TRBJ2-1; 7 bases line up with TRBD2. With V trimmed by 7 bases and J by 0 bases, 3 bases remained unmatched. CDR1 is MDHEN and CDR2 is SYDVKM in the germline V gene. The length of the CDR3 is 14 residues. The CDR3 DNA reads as TGTGCCAGCATCCGCGGGAGCTCCTACAATGAGCAGTTCTTC. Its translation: CASIRGSSYNEQFF.

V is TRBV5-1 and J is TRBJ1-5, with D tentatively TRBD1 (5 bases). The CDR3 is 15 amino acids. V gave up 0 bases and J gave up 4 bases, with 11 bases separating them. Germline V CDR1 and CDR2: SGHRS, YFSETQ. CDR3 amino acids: CASSLDDRGNQPQHF. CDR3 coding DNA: TGCGCCAGCAGCTTGGATGATAGGGGAAATCAGCCCCAGCATTTT.

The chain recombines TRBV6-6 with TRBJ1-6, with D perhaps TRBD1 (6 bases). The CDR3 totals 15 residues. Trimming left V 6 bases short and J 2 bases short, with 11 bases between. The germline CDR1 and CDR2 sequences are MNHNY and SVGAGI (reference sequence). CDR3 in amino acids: CASRADRAYNSPLHF. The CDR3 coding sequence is TGTGCCAGCAGGGCGGACAGAGCCTATAATTCACCCCTCCACTTT.

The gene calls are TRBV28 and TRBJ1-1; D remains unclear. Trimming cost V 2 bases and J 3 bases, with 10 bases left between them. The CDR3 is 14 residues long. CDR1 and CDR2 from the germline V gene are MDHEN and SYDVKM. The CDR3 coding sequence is TGTGCCAGCAGTTTACTAGGGTATGACACTGAAGCTTTCTTT. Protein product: CASSLLGYDTEAFF.

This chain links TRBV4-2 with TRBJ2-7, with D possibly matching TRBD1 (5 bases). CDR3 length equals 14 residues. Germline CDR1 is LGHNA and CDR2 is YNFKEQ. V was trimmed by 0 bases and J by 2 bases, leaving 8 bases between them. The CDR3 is CASSQDTGTYEQYF. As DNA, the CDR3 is TGTGCCAGCAGCCAAGATACAGGCACCTACGAGCAGTACTTC.

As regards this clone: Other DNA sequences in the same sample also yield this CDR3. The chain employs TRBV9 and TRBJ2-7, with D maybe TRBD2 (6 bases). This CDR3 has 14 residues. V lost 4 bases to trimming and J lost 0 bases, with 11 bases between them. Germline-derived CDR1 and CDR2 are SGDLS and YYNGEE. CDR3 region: CASSLSGNSYEQYF. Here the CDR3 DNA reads TGTGCCAGCAGCCTTAGCGGAAACTCCTACGAGCAGTACTTC.

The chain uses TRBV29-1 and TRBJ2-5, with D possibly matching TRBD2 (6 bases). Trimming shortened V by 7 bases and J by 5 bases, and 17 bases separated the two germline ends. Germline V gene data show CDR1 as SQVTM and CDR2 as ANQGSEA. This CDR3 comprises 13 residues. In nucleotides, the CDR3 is TGCAGCGGAACCGGGACTGCCCGCGAGACCCAGTACTTC. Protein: CSGTGTARETQYF. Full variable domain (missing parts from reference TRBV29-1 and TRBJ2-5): SAVISQKPSRDICQRGTSLTIQCQVDSQVTMMFWYRQQPGQSLTLIATANQGSEATYESGFVIDKFPISRPNLTFSTLTVSNMSPEDSSIYLCSGTGTARETQYFGPGTRLLVL.

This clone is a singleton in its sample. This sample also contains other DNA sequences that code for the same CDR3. CDR3 in amino acids: CASSFRNSPLHF. The CDR3 DNA is TGTGCCAGCAGTTTCAGGAATTCACCCCTCCACTTT. The gene calls are TRBV28 and TRBJ1-6, with D unresolved. Germline-derived CDR1 and CDR2 are MDHEN and SYDVKM. V dropped 3 bases and J dropped 7 bases, with 4 bases sitting between them. The CDR3 runs to 12 residues. Full variable domain (missing parts from reference TRBV28 and TRBJ1-6): DVKVTQSSRYLVKRTGEKVFLECVQDMDHENMFWYRQDPGLGLRLIYFSYDVKMKEKGDIPEGYSVSREKKERFSLILESASTNQTSMYLCASSFRNSPLHFGNGTRLTVT.

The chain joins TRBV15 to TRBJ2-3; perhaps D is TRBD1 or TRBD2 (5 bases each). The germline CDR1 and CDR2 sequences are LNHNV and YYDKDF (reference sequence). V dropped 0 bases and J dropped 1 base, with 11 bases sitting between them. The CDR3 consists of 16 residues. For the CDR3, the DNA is TGTGCCACCAGCAGAGATCCAGGGACGGGCACAGATACGCAGTATTTT. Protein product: CATSRDPGTGTDTQYF.

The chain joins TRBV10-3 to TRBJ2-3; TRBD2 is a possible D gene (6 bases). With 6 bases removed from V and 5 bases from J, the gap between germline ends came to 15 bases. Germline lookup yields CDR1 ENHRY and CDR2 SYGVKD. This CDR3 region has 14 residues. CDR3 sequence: CAIRASASGDTQYF. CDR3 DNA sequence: TGTGCCATCAGGGCTAGCGCTTCGGGAGATACGCAGTATTTT.

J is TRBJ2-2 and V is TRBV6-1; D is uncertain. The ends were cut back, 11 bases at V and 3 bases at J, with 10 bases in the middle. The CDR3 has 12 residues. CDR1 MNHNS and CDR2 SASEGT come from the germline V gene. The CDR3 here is CACKDDTGELFF. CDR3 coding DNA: TGTGCCTGCAAGGACGACACCGGGGAGCTGTTTTTT.

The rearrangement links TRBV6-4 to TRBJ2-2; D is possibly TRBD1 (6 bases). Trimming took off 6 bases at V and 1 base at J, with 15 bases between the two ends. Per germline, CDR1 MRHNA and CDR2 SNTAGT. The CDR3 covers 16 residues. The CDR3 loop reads CASRVTGNLNTGELFF. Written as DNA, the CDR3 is TGTGCCAGCAGAGTGACAGGCAACCTGAACACCGGGGAGCTGTTTTTT.

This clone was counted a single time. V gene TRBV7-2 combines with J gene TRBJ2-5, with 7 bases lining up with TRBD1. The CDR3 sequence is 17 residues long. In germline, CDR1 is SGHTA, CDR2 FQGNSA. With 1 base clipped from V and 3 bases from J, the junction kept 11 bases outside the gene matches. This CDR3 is CASSLVPTGKREETQYF. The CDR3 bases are TGTGCCAGCAGCTTAGTCCCGACAGGGAAGAGAGAAGAGACCCAGTACTTC. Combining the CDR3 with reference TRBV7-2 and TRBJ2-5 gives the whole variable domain GAGVSQSPSNKVTEKGKDVELRCDPISGHTALYWYRQSLGQGLEFLIYFQGNSAPDKSGLPSDRFSAERTGGSVSTLTIQRTQQEDSAVYLCASSLVPTGKREETQYFGPGTRLLVL.

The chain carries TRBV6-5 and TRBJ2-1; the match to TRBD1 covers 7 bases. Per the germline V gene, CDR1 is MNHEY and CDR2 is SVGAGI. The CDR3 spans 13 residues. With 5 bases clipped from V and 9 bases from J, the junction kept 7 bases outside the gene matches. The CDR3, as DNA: TGTGCCAGCAGTGCCAGACAGGGCGGTGAGCAGTTCTTC. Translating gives CASSARQGGEQFF.

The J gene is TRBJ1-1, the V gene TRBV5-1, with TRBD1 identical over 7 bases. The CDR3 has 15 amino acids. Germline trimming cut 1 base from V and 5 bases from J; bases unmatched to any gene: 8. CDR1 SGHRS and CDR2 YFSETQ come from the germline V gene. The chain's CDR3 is CASSLQAGGETEAFF. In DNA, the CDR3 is TGCGCCAGCAGCTTGCAGGCAGGGGGAGAGACTGAAGCTTTCTTT.

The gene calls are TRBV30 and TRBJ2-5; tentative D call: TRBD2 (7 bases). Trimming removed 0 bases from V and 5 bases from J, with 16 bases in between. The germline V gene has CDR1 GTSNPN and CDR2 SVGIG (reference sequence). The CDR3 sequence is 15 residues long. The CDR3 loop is CAWSVQGLKDETQYF. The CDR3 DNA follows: TGTGCCTGGAGTGTACAGGGACTAAAGGACGAGACCCAGTACTTC.

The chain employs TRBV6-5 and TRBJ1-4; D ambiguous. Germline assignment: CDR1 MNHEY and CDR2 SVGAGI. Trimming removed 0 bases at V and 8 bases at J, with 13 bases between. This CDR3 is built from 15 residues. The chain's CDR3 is CASSYSNPAAEKLFF. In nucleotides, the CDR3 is TGTGCCAGCAGTTACTCCAACCCGGCAGCCGAAAAACTGTTTTTT.

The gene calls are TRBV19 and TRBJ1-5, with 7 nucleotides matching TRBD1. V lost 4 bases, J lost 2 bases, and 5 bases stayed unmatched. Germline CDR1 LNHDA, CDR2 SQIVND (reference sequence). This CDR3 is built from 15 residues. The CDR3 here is CASSRQGTGNQPQHF. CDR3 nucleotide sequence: TGTGCCAGTAGTAGACAGGGAACGGGCAATCAGCCCCAGCATTTT.